This TCR beta chain was captured by sequencing in a study of PD-1 blockade in classical Hodgkin lymphoma. Following autologous stem cell transplantation, relapse occurred in every patient, and exposure to brentuximab vedotin varied. The junction had 3 bases not matched to a gene; V was cut back by 0 bases and J by 3 bases. There are 16 residues in the CDR3. Germline CDR1 is MNHEY and CDR2 is SMNVEV (reference sequence). Generated by immunoSEQ multiplex PCR, the TCRdb table keeps only in-frame clones and is missing some. The sample shows about 58,000 clones, approximately 90% of them seen only once. The sequence was collected from a human donor with classical Hodgkin lymphoma. The sequenced sample was peripheral blood mononuclear cells (PBMCs), obtained before the second cycle of nivolumab. The V gene is TRBV27, the J gene TRBJ2-1; 9 positions match TRBD2. CDR3 nucleotides: TGTGCCAGCAGTTTATCGGTGACTAGCGGCTACAATGAGCAGTTCTTC. Translating gives CASSLSVTSGYNEQFF.